A single sample is the source of the 12 T cell receptor beta chains below, sequenced in a study of blood T cell repertoires in COVID-19. Profiling relied on immunoSEQ multiplex PCR, and the TCRdb table lists in-frame clones only, not all of them. The sample holds around 150,000 clones, 81% seen once. Sample: peripheral blood. These TCRs come from a man in his 60s with active or convalescent COVID-19.

CDR3 DNA: TGTGCCAGCAGCAGAGACAGGGCCAATCAGCCCCAGCATTTT. Encoded protein: CASSRDRANQPQHF. This rearrangement joins TRBV11-2 to TRBJ1-5; 7 bases line up with TRBD1. This CDR3 is 14 amino acids long. Germline CDR1 SGHAT, CDR2 FQNNGV. V dropped 5 bases and J dropped 3; count of bases not matched to a gene: 4.

The chain combines TRBV5-8 with TRBJ1-2, with D possibly TRBD1 on 6 matching bases. Germline V lookup: CDR1 SGHTS, CDR2 YDEGEE. This CDR3 is 14 amino acids long. V shed 1 base and J shed 4 bases, with 11 bases lying between them. The CDR3 DNA reads TGTGCCAGCAGCTTGAGGGGGGGAACCTATGGCTACACCTTC. It translates to CASSLRGGTYGYTF.

The rearrangement links TRBV5-6 to TRBJ2-2, with TRBD2 identical over 12 bases. With V trimmed by 4 bases and J by 3 bases, 10 bases remained unmatched. The germline V gene has CDR1 SGHDT and CDR2 YYEEEE. The CDR3 length is 18 residues. The CDR3 DNA reads TGTGCCAGCAGCGCCGGGCGACTAGCGGGAGAGCACACCGGGGAGCTGTTTTTT. Translating it yields CASSAGRLAGEHTGELFF.

The CDR3 nucleotides read TGTGCCAGCTCACCTTCAGTTCTTAATGAAAAACTGTTTTTT. Protein sequence: CASSPSVLNEKLFF. V gene TRBV18 combines with J gene TRBJ1-4, with D unresolved. The CDR3 spans 14 residues. CDR1 is KGHSH and CDR2 is LQKENI in the germline V gene. The V gene lost 3 bases and the J gene lost 4 bases, with 9 bases spanning the gap.

This CDR3 reads CASRKQGSNYGYTF. Written as DNA, the CDR3 is TGTGCCAGCAGAAAACAGGGCTCTAACTATGGCTACACCTTC. This rearrangement joins TRBV2 to TRBJ1-2; TRBD1 might be the D (6 bases). The CDR3 extends over 14 amino acids. The germline V gene encodes CDR1 SNHLY and CDR2 FYNNEI. Trimming took off 6 bases at V and 0 bases at J, with 11 bases between the two ends.

The gene calls are TRBV6-5 and TRBJ1-6; 9 nucleotides align to TRBD1. Germline CDR1 reads MNHEY; CDR2 reads SVGAGI. J lost 10 bases, V lost 7 bases, and 11 bases had no gene match. This CDR3 region has 15 residues. CDR3 protein: CASKQLGQGTSPLHF. CDR3 DNA: TGTGCCAGCAAACAGCTGGGACAGGGAACCTCACCCCTCCACTTT.

Only a few counts were recorded for this clone. J is TRBJ1-6 and V is TRBV3-1 (or the pseudogene TRBV3-2); D possibly corresponds to TRBD1 (5 bases). Trimming left V 0 bases short and J 7 bases short, with 13 bases between. CDR1 is LGHDT, CDR2 YNNKEL, per germline (reference sequence). The CDR3 has 16 amino acids. The CDR3 nucleotides read TGTGCCAGCAGCCAAGATCCCATTCCAGGGAATTCACCCCTCCACTTT. The encoded protein is CASSQDPIPGNSPLHF.

This chain connects TRBV19 to TRBJ2-7, with TRBD1 matching 8 bases. Per germline, CDR1 LNHDA and CDR2 SQIVND (reference sequence). The CDR3 has 16 residues. J gave up 0 bases and V 2 bases, and 6 bases lay outside the gene matches. Here the CDR3 reads CASSIRRDRSSYEQYF. The CDR3 DNA sequence: TGTGCCAGTAGTATACGCCGGGACAGGAGCTCCTACGAGCAGTACTTC.

The V gene is TRBV7-9, the J gene TRBJ2-7; the match to TRBD1 covers 7 bases. The V segment lost 1 base and the J segment 2 bases; nucleotides outside the gene matches: 2. This CDR3 spans 14 amino acids. CDR1 and CDR2 (germline): SEHNR, FQNEAQ (reference sequence). The DNA for the CDR3 is TGTGCCAGCAGCTTAGAAGGGGGCACCTACGAGCAGTACTTC. Amino acid sequence: CASSLEGGTYEQYF.

This clone was seen just once. The rearrangement joins TRBV19 to TRBJ1-2, with 11 bases that match TRBD1. V lost 6 bases to trimming and J lost 7 bases; unmatched junction nucleotides: 10. The V gene's germline CDR1 is LNHDA and CDR2 SQIVND (reference sequence). The CDR3 contains 15 residues. CDR3: CASREGQGAYGGYTF. CDR3 in DNA: TGTGCCAGTAGAGAAGGACAGGGGGCATACGGTGGCTACACCTTC. The full variable domain, its missing parts supplied by reference TRBV19 and TRBJ1-2, is DGGITQSPKYLFRKEGQNVTLSCEQNLNHDAMYWYRQDPGQGLRLIYYSQIVNDFQKGDIAEGYSVSREKKESFPLTVTSAQKNPTAFYLCASREGQGAYGGYTFGSGTRLTVV.

The rearrangement joins TRBV21-1 to TRBJ1-3; the D call of TRBD1 is as the table states it, not checked on the DNA. TRBV21-1 is listed as a pseudogene. The CDR3 length is 19 residues. The CDR3, as DNA: TGTGCCAGCAGCAAAGATTTGTGGGGACAGACCAGCTCTGGAAACACCATATATTTT. Protein: CASSKDLWGQTSSGNTIYF.

The chain is built from TRBV5-5 and TRBJ1-1, with unresolved D. CDR3 length: 14 amino acids. The germline V gene has CDR1 SGHKS and CDR2 YYEKEE (reference sequence). V was shortened by 1 base and J by 1 base, with 8 bases between the two germline ends. The DNA for the CDR3 is TGTGCCAGCAGCTTGTACGGAGGGAACACTGAAGCTTTCTTT. This encodes CASSLYGGNTEAFF.